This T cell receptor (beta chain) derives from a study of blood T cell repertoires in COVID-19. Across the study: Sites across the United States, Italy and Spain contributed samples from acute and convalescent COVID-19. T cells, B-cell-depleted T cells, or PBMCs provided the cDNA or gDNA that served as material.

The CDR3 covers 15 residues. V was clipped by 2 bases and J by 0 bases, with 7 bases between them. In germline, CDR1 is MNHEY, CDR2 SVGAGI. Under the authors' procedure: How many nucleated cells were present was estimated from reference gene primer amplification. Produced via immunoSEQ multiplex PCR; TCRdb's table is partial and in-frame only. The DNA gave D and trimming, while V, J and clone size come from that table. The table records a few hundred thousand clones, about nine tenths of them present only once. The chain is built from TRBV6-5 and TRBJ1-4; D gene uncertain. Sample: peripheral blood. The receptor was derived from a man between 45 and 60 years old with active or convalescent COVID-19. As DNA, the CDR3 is TGTGCCAGCAGTTACGATAGTACAACTAATGAAAAACTGTTTTTT. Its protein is CASSYDSTTNEKLFF.